The clone carrying this T cell receptor (beta chain) was seen a handful of times. What it binds is unknown. The data were taken from a study of human T cells and chemical hapten exposure. In the study overall: Patch tests of 0.01% DPC on the upper back were read at 6 days. Overall study findings and caveats: TCRs above 1 in 1000 frequency stayed constant with DPC sensitization.

Trimming shortened V by 4 bases and J by 4 bases, and 14 bases separated the two germline ends. Looked up from germline, CDR1 is SGHVS and CDR2 is FQNEAQ. The CDR3 is 15 amino acids. TCRdb reprocessed the RACE reads via MiXCR and lists one record per CDR3 protein. This sample has 150,000 to 200,000 distinct CDR3 sequences, with roughly 15% found just once. Specified time point: patch test 1, 2 weeks after DPC sensitization. Treatment noted: therapeutic diphenylcyclopropenone sensitization with weekly scalp DPC. Blood collection happened ahead of applying each patch test. Each donor was an alopecia patient between 18 and 70 years of age who qualified for DPC.

The chain carries TRBV7-8 and TRBJ1-5; no firm D call. The receptor was derived from a woman younger than 45 with alopecia areata. Some clones in this sample may be carry-over from other donors' samples. The source was whole blood, collected in connection with sensitization to the hapten diphenylcyclopropenone (DPC). CDR3 nucleotides: TGTGCCAGCAGCTCAACAATCACGGATAATCAGCCCCAGCATTTT. Translation: CASSSTITDNQPQHF.